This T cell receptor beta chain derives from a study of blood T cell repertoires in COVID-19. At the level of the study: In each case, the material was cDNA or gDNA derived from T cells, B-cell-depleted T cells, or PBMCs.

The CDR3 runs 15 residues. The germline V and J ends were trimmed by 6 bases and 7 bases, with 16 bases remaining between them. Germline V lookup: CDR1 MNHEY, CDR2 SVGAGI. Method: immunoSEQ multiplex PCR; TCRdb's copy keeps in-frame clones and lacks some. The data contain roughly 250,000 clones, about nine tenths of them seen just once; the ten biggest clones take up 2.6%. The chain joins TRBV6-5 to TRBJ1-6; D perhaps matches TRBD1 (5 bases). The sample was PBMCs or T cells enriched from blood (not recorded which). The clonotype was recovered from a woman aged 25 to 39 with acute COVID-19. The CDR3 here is CASSGNRQLNSPLHF. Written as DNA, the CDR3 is TGTGCCAGCAGCGGTAATAGACAGCTAAATTCACCCCTCCACTTT.